Listed below are T cell receptor beta chains from one sample, sequenced in a study of CD8 T cells in Susac syndrome. From the immunoSEQ multiplex PCR reads, TCRdb called clonotypes with MiXCR, one entry per CDR3 protein. The sample lists about 190,000 distinct CDR3 sequences; approximately 95% were seen once. Sequencing was done on a sample of CD4+ T cells from PBMCs. These TCRs come from a human donor in good health. The CDR3 runs from the conserved cysteine through the conserved F or W. Each record gives: J gene, clone size, V gene, CDR3 protein. The size entry is marked missing in some rows and otherwise reads once, few, many or a size class.

j_call: TRBJ1-2
clone_size: NA
v_call: TRBV2
cdr3_aa: CASTWLRGYGYTF

j_call: TRBJ2-7
clone_size: NA
v_call: TRBV6-2/TRBV6-3
cdr3_aa: CASRRQQIGYEQYF

j_call: TRBJ2-5
clone_size: once
v_call: TRBV5-1
cdr3_aa: CASRDPLAGGLQETQYF

j_call: TRBJ1-2
clone_size: NA
v_call: TRBV6-5
cdr3_aa: CASSGGGQNYGYTF

j_call: TRBJ2-2
clone_size: once
v_call: TRBV7-9
cdr3_aa: CASSLGASTGELFF

j_call: TRBJ1-2
clone_size: NA
v_call: TRBV28
cdr3_aa: CASSLMVAYGYTF

j_call: TRBJ2-4
clone_size: few
v_call: TRBV12-3/TRBV12-4
cdr3_aa: CASSLDGSIGNIQYF

j_call: TRBJ2-3
clone_size: NA
v_call: TRBV7-3
cdr3_aa: CASSLRGATKDTQYF

j_call: TRBJ1-2
clone_size: NA
v_call: TRBV6-5
cdr3_aa: CASSWTGGDYGYTF

j_call: TRBJ1-2
clone_size: NA
v_call: TRBV20-1
cdr3_aa: CSARGYGPQYGYTF

j_call: TRBJ1-2
clone_size: NA
v_call: TRBV19
cdr3_aa: CASSIGGSSASNYGYTF

j_call: TRBJ1-1
clone_size: NA
v_call: TRBV7-7
cdr3_aa: CASSPLDRQNTEAFF

j_call: TRBJ2-5
clone_size: NA
v_call: TRBV25-1
cdr3_aa: CASSEPRGQETQYF

j_call: TRBJ1-1
clone_size: NA
v_call: TRBV23-1
cdr3_aa: CASSQSKQGLDTEAFF

j_call: TRBJ2-5
clone_size: NA
v_call: TRBV19
cdr3_aa: CASRLRQGRGETQYF

j_call: TRBJ2-1
clone_size: NA
v_call: TRBV29-1
cdr3_aa: CSVEGPLLGRDEQFF

j_call: TRBJ2-3
clone_size: once
v_call: TRBV5-1
cdr3_aa: CASSLGQLITTDTQYF

j_call: TRBJ2-2
clone_size: NA
v_call: TRBV6-2/TRBV6-3
cdr3_aa: CASSYRLAGVTNTGELFF

j_call: TRBJ2-5
clone_size: NA
v_call: TRBV20-1
cdr3_aa: CSAIQGEGETQYF

j_call: TRBJ1-4
clone_size: NA
v_call: TRBV4-3
cdr3_aa: CASSHDPPGQRTGGLFF

j_call: TRBJ2-2
clone_size: NA
v_call: TRBV28
cdr3_aa: CASSLWGLQLGPGELFF

j_call: TRBJ1-1
clone_size: NA
v_call: TRBV24-1
cdr3_aa: CATKGRTGGRTEAFF

j_call: TRBJ2-1
clone_size: NA
v_call: TRBV29-1
cdr3_aa: CSVGAIYNEQFF

j_call: TRBJ1-2
clone_size: NA
v_call: TRBV7-9
cdr3_aa: CASSPRTESYGYTF

j_call: TRBJ1-2
clone_size: NA
v_call: TRBV15
cdr3_aa: CATSRDKWTDNYGYTF

j_call: TRBJ2-3
clone_size: NA
v_call: TRBV6-6
cdr3_aa: CASTLTDTQYF

j_call: TRBJ2-1
clone_size: NA
v_call: TRBV7-7
cdr3_aa: CASSLGTTSSYNEQFF

j_call: TRBJ1-2
clone_size: NA
v_call: TRBV3-1
cdr3_aa: CASSSRPAAYGYTF

j_call: TRBJ1-3
clone_size: NA
v_call: TRBV9
cdr3_aa: CASSVRGESGNTIYF

j_call: TRBJ1-1
clone_size: once
v_call: TRBV5-1
cdr3_aa: CASTSRGEGTEAFF

j_call: TRBJ1-4
clone_size: NA
v_call: TRBV30
cdr3_aa: CAWRDGHEKLFF

j_call: TRBJ1-1
clone_size: once
v_call: TRBV6-5
cdr3_aa: CASSHWTGDLIPYTEAFF

j_call: TRBJ2-7
clone_size: few
v_call: TRBV27
cdr3_aa: CASSSPRTSGGAYEQYF

j_call: TRBJ2-5
clone_size: NA
v_call: TRBV6-1
cdr3_aa: CASSGSTGGRETQYF

j_call: TRBJ1-1
clone_size: NA
v_call: TRBV4-3
cdr3_aa: CASSQTTNTEAFF

j_call: TRBJ1-2
clone_size: once
v_call: TRBV7-2
cdr3_aa: CASSSGTGYNYGYTF

j_call: TRBJ1-3
clone_size: NA
v_call: TRBV9
cdr3_aa: CASSEQGNTIYF

j_call: TRBJ1-1
clone_size: NA
v_call: TRBV12-3/TRBV12-4
cdr3_aa: CASSPTGPNTPAFF

j_call: TRBJ2-2
clone_size: NA
v_call: TRBV28
cdr3_aa: CASLNTGTGSTGELFF

j_call: TRBJ1-1
clone_size: once
v_call: TRBV27
cdr3_aa: CASSLSGTGGGTEAFF

j_call: TRBJ2-5
clone_size: NA
v_call: TRBV19
cdr3_aa: CASSRGQGGSETQYF